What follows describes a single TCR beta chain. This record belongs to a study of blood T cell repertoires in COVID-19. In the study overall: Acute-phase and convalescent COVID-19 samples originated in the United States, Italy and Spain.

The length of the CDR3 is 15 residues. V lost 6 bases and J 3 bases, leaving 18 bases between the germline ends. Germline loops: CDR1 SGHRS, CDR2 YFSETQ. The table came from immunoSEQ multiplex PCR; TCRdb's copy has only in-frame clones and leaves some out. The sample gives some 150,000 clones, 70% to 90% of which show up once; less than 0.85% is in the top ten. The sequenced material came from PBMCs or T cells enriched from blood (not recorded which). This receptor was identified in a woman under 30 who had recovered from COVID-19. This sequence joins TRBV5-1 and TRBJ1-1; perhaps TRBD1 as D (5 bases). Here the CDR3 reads CASTRWDRGDTEAFF. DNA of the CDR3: TGCGCCAGCACCCGATGGGACCGGGGGGACACTGAAGCTTTCTTT.